This T cell receptor beta chain originates from a study of blood T cell repertoires in COVID-19. J gave up 4 bases and V 2 bases, and 5 bases lay outside the gene matches. Per the germline V gene, CDR1 is KGHDR and CDR2 is SFDVKD. The CDR3 consists of 15 residues. Profiled with immunoSEQ multiplex PCR; TCRdb holds only in-frame clones, not every one. The sample consists of about 29,000 clones, 80% to 90% of them appearing once. Sequenced material: peripheral blood. The receptor was isolated from a human donor in a cohort sampled during active COVID-19. The V and J genes are TRBV24-1 and TRBJ2-3, with TRBD1 matching over 7 bases. The CDR3 loop reads CATSDSQGYADTQYF. CDR3 DNA: TGTGCCACCAGTGATTCACAGGGGTACGCAGATACGCAGTATTTT.